This T cell receptor (beta chain) appears in the sequencing data of a study of blood T cell repertoires in COVID-19. For the study at large: PBMCs, B-cell-depleted T cells, or T cells were the source of the cDNA or gDNA that made up the material.

Comments on this clone: This same CDR3 is encoded by further DNA sequences in the sample.

Germline V gene lookup returns CDR1 SGDLS and CDR2 YYNGEE. The CDR3 has 14 residues. V was cut by 0 bases and J by 2 bases, with 6 bases left in between. Authors' data handling: The authors estimated nucleated cell counts from reference gene primer amplification. Sequencing was performed with immunoSEQ multiplex PCR; in TCRdb, only in-frame clones are kept and a portion is missing. That table gives V, J and clone size, and the DNA gave D and trimming. The repertoire holds some 300,000 clones, with around 90% as singletons. The specimen was peripheral blood. The V gene is TRBV9, the J gene TRBJ1-3; D remains ambiguous. The TCR originated in a middle-aged woman with COVID-19, enrolled during active disease. This CDR3 is CASSVATTGNTIYF. The CDR3 nucleotides read TGTGCCAGCAGCGTAGCGACAACTGGAAACACCATATATTTT.